The text below deals with one TCR beta chain. No antigen is known for it. Assay: immunoSEQ multiplex PCR; the TCRdb copy retains only in-frame clones and omits some. This sample carries 65,000 to 70,000 clones, around 86% of them seen once, and the ten largest clones take over 0.3%. The sample belongs to a study of OX40 agonist ivuxolimab in advanced cancers. Study context: Ivuxolimab is a fully human IgG2 antibody that activates OX40 (CD134). Eligibility admitted prior anti-PD-1, anti-PD-L1 or anti-CTLA-4 therapy; 40% had some. Every 2 weeks, ivuxolimab was infused into the patients intravenously at between 0.01 and 10 mg/kg.

The V gene lost 1 base and the J gene lost 1 base, with 8 bases spanning the gap. CDR1 SGHAT and CDR2 FQDESV come from the germline V gene (reference sequence). The CDR3 is 15 amino acids. General study results and limits: CD4+ and CD8+ blood T cells expanded clonally by week 6 at 0.1 to 3.0 mg/kg.

This TCR was recovered from an adult with an advanced solid tumor such as melanoma, head and neck, liver or kidney cancer. The chain carries TRBV11-1 and TRBJ1-5; a possible D gene is TRBD1 (6 bases). The sample in question was CD4+ or CD8+ T cells sorted from blood, obtained in a trial of the OX40 agonist ivuxolimab. CDR3: CASSLVTGSNQPQHF. CDR3 nucleotides: TGTGCCAGCAGCTTAGTAACAGGGAGCAATCAGCCCCAGCATTTT.